Listed below are T cell receptor beta chains from one sample, sequenced in a study of blood T cell repertoires in COVID-19. Repertoires were generated with immunoSEQ multiplex PCR, while TCRdb's copy carries only in-frame clones and drops some. The sample gives about 500,000 clones, 75% to 90% of which show up once; roughly 0.84% is in the top ten. The material sequenced was peripheral blood. Receptor source: a man between 18 and 29 years old with COVID-19, enrolled during active disease. The CDR3 runs from the conserved cysteine through the conserved F or W. Each record gives: clone size, D gene, V gene, J gene, CDR3 protein, CDR3 DNA. A D gene is named only where the DNA matches it firmly. Expanded clones are given a class, and other clones once, few, many or no size at all.

size: -; D: -; V: TRBV7-9; J: TRBJ2-3; CDR3: CASSLKRRDTQYF; DNA: TGTGCCAGCAGCCTAAAGAGAAGAGATACGCAGTATTTT
size: once; D: -; V: TRBV27; J: TRBJ1-5; CDR3: CASSLSSRGKNQPQHF; DNA: TGTGCCAGCAGTTTATCGTCAAGAGGGAAGAATCAGCCCCAGCATTTT
size: -; D: -; V: TRBV7-8; J: TRBJ1-1; CDR3: CASSFSQNTEAFF; DNA: TGTGCCAGCAGCTTCAGTCAGAACACTGAAGCTTTCTTT
size: -; D: -; V: TRBV27; J: TRBJ2-7; CDR3: CASSTIGRANHEQYF; DNA: TGTGCCAGCAGTACAATCGGCAGGGCGAACCACGAGCAGTACTTC
size: -; D: -; V: TRBV29-1; J: TRBJ2-5; CDR3: CSVAGGGRETQYF; DNA: TGCAGCGTTGCGGGCGGGGGCAGGGAGACCCAGTACTTC
size: -; D: TRBD1; V: TRBV2; J: TRBJ1-5; CDR3: CASSSGQPNQPQHF; DNA: TGTGCCAGCAGTTCGGGACAGCCTAATCAGCCCCAGCATTTT
size: -; D: TRBD2; V: TRBV7-6; J: TRBJ2-2; CDR3: CASSSGLAGESGELFF; DNA: TGTGCCAGCAGCTCGGGACTAGCGGGAGAATCCGGGGAGCTGTTTTTT
size: -; D: TRBD2; V: TRBV6-6; J: TRBJ2-1; CDR3: CASSYSLAGLNEQFF; DNA: TGTGCCAGCAGTTACTCACTAGCGGGGCTGAATGAGCAGTTCTTC
size: once; D: TRBD2; V: TRBV7-9; J: TRBJ2-7; CDR3: CASSPGLAATYEQYF; DNA: TGTGCCAGCAGCCCCGGACTAGCGGCTACCTACGAGCAGTACTTC
size: few; D: TRBD2; V: TRBV6-6; J: TRBJ2-7; CDR3: CASSSTSGSYEQYF; DNA: TGTGCCAGCAGTTCGACTAGCGGGAGTTACGAGCAGTACTTC
size: -; D: -; V: TRBV7-9; J: TRBJ1-2; CDR3: CASSLVRPTPKHENTF; DNA: TGTGCCAGCAGCTTAGTGCGTCCGACACCTAAACATGAGAACACCTTC
size: once; D: -; V: TRBV19; J: TRBJ1-3; CDR3: CASTLGSSGNTIYF; DNA: TGTGCCAGTACCTTAGGGAGCTCTGGAAACACCATATATTTT
size: -; D: -; V: TRBV14; J: TRBJ2-7; CDR3: CASSQVPGLGSYEQYF; DNA: TGTGCCAGCAGCCAAGTACCGGGACTGGGCTCCTACGAGCAGTACTTC
size: few; D: -; V: TRBV5-1; J: TRBJ1-2; CDR3: CASSLGTGIINFGYTF; DNA: TGCGCCAGCAGCTTGGGAACAGGGATTATAAACTTTGGCTACACCTTC
size: -; D: -; V: TRBV2; J: TRBJ2-3; CDR3: CASSVSDISSTDTQYF; DNA: TGTGCCAGCAGTGTATCGGACATCTCGTCCACAGATACGCAGTATTTT
size: few; D: TRBD2; V: TRBV10-3; J: TRBJ2-7; CDR3: CAIAGLAGESEQYF; DNA: TGTGCCATCGCGGGACTAGCGGGAGAGAGCGAGCAGTACTTC
size: -; D: -; V: TRBV6-5; J: TRBJ2-1; CDR3: CASMTQMSSYNEQFF; DNA: TGTGCCAGCATGACACAGATGAGCTCCTACAATGAGCAGTTCTTC
size: -; D: -; V: TRBV5-1; J: TRBJ2-1; CDR3: CASDPRGIKGYNEQFF; DNA: TGCGCCAGCGATCCTCGCGGGATCAAGGGCTACAATGAGCAGTTCTTC
size: once; D: -; V: TRBV5-6; J: TRBJ2-3; CDR3: CASSLLDRTDTQYF; DNA: TGTGCCAGCAGCCTACTGGACAGAACAGATACGCAGTATTTT
size: -; D: -; V: TRBV27; J: TRBJ1-3; CDR3: CASNNHGAIYF; DNA: TGTGCCAGCAACAATCACGGGGCCATATATTTT
size: -; D: TRBD1; V: TRBV2; J: TRBJ2-4; CDR3: CASGGRGLAKNIQYF; DNA: TGTGCCAGCGGTGGTAGGGGGCTGGCAAAAAACATTCAGTACTTC
size: -; D: TRBD1; V: TRBV19; J: TRBJ2-1; CDR3: CASSLTGAASSYNEQFF; DNA: TGTGCCAGTAGTCTTACAGGGGCCGCGAGCTCCTACAATGAGCAGTTCTTC
size: once; D: -; V: TRBV3-1/TRBV3-2; J: TRBJ2-7; CDR3: CASSQGAAGGEQYF; DNA: TGTGCCAGCAGCCAAGGAGCCGCCGGGGGAGAGCAGTACTTC
size: -; D: TRBD1; V: TRBV15; J: TRBJ2-7; CDR3: CATRGTGSYEQYF; DNA: TGTGCCACCAGGGGGACAGGGTCCTACGAGCAGTACTTC
size: -; D: TRBD1; V: TRBV4-1; J: TRBJ1-6; CDR3: CASSPPGTGLNSPLHF; DNA: TGCGCCAGCAGCCCTCCCGGGACAGGACTTAATTCACCCCTCCACTTT
size: -; D: TRBD2; V: TRBV27; J: TRBJ2-1; CDR3: CASSVTLDPGGDEQFF; DNA: TGTGCCAGCAGTGTAACTTTAGACCCCGGGGGGGATGAGCAGTTCTTC
size: -; D: -; V: TRBV3-1/TRBV3-2; J: TRBJ1-2; CDR3: CASSLPDGVYGYTF; DNA: TGTGCCAGCAGCCTTCCCGACGGGGTCTATGGCTACACCTTC
size: once; D: TRBD1; V: TRBV13; J: TRBJ2-5; CDR3: CASSRTGGHQETQYF; DNA: TGTGCCAGCAGCCGGACAGGGGGGCATCAAGAGACCCAGTACTTC
size: -; D: -; V: TRBV10-3; J: TRBJ2-7; CDR3: CAISEGSAYEQYF; DNA: TGTGCCATCAGTGAGGGCAGTGCCTACGAGCAGTACTTC
size: -; D: TRBD2; V: TRBV27; J: TRBJ2-2; CDR3: CASSPLGTSGSNSGELFF; DNA: TGTGCCAGCAGTCCCCTCGGGACTAGCGGGAGTAATTCCGGGGAGCTGTTTTTT
size: -; D: TRBD2; V: TRBV19; J: TRBJ2-7; CDR3: CASSIGTRIYEQYF; DNA: TGTGCCAGTAGTATCGGGACTAGAATCTACGAGCAGTACTTC
size: -; D: -; V: TRBV7-2; J: TRBJ2-7; CDR3: CASSLVGASILSEQYF; DNA: TGTGCCAGCAGCTTAGTGGGAGCTAGCATACTCTCCGAGCAGTACTTC
size: -; D: -; V: TRBV6-5; J: TRBJ1-1; CDR3: CASRVGHTEAFF; DNA: TGTGCCAGCAGAGTGGGGCACACTGAAGCTTTCTTT
size: -; D: -; V: TRBV5-1; J: TRBJ1-2; CDR3: CASSFSESLGYTF; DNA: TGCGCCAGCAGCTTCTCAGAATCCCTTGGCTACACCTTC